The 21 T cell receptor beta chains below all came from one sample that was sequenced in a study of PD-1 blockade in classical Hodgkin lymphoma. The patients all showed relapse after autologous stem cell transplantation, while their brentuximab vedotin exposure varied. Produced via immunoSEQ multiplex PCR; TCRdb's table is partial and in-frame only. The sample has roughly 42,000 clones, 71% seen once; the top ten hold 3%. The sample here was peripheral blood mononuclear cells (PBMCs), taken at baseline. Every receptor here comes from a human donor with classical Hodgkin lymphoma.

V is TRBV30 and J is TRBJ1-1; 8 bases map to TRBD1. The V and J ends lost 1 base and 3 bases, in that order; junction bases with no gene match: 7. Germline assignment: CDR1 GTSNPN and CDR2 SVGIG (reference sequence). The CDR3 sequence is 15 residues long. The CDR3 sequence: CAWSEMTGVYTEAFF. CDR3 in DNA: TGTGCCTGGAGTGAAATGACAGGGGTTTACACTGAAGCTTTCTTT. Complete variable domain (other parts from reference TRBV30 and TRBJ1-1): SQTIHQWPATLVQPVGSPLSLECTVEGTSNPNLYWYRQAAGRGLQLLFYSVGIGQISSEVPQNLSASRPQDRQFILSSKKLLLSDSGFYLCAWSEMTGVYTEAFFGQGTRLTVV.

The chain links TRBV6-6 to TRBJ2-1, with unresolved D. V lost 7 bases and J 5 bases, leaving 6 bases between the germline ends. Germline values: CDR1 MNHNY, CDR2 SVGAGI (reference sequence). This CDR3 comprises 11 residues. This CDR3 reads CASIGNNEQFF. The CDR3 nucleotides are TGTGCCAGCATAGGGAACAATGAGCAGTTCTTC.

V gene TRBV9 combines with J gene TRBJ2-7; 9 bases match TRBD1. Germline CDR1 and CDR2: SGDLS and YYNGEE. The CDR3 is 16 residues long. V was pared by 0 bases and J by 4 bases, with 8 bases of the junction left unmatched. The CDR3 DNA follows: TGTGCCAGCAGCGTAGGGAATTTGGGGACAGGGTACGAGCAGTACTTC. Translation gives CASSVGNLGTGYEQYF.

CDR3: CASSPDPRGETQYF. Here the CDR3 DNA reads TGTGCCAGCAGCCCAGACCCTAGAGGGGAGACCCAGTACTTC. This rearrangement joins TRBV5-6 to TRBJ2-5, with D possibly TRBD2 on 5 matching bases. The CDR3 contains 14 residues. Deletions cut 4 bases from V and 5 bases from J, with 15 bases between. Germline values: CDR1 SGHDT, CDR2 YYEEEE.

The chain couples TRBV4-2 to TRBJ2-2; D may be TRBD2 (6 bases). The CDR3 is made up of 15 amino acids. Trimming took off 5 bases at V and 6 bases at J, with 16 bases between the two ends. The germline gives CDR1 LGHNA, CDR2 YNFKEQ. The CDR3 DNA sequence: TGTGCCAGCAGCGACGGGGAGGAGGGCCCCGGGGAGCTGTTTTTT. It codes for CASSDGEEGPGELFF.

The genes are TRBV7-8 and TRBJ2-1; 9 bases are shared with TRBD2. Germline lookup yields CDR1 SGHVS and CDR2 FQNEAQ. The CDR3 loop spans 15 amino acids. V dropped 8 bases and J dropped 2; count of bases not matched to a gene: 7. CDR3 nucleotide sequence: TGTGCCAGCCGTTATGCGGGGGGGACCTACAATGAGCAGTTCTTC. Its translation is CASRYAGGTYNEQFF.

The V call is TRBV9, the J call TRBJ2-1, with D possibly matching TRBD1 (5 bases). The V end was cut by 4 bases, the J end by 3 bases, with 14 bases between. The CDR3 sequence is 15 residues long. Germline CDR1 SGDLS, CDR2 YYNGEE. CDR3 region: CASSPKGNLYNEQFF. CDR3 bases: TGTGCCAGCAGCCCCAAGGGGAACCTCTACAATGAGCAGTTCTTC.

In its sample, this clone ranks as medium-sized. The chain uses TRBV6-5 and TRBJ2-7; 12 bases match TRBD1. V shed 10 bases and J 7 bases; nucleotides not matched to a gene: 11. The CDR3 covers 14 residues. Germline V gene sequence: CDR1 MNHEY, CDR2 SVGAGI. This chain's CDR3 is CATRVGQGAKEQYF. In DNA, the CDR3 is TGTGCCACCCGCGTGGGACAGGGGGCGAAAGAGCAGTACTTC.

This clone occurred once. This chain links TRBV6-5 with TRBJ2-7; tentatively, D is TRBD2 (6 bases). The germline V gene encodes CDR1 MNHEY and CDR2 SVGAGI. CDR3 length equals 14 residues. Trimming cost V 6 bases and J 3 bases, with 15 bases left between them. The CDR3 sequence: CASSPQEGSYEQYF. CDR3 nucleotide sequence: TGTGCCAGCAGCCCCCAGGAGGGGAGCTACGAGCAGTACTTC.

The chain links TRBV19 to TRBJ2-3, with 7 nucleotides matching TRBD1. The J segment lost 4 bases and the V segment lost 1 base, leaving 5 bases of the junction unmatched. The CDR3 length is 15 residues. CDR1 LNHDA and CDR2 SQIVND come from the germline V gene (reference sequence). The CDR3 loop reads CASSIGGTAADTQYF. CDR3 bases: TGTGCCAGTAGTATAGGTGGGACAGCGGCAGATACGCAGTATTTT.

The CDR3 reads CASSQGTPNEQYF. The CDR3 nucleotides are TGTGCCAGCAGCCAGGGGACTCCCAACGAGCAGTACTTC. This chain connects TRBV4-2 to TRBJ2-7; a weak D match, TRBD2 (6 bases). This CDR3 has 13 residues. Looked up from germline, CDR1 is LGHNA and CDR2 is YNFKEQ. The ends were cut back, 3 bases at V and 5 bases at J, with 11 bases in the middle.

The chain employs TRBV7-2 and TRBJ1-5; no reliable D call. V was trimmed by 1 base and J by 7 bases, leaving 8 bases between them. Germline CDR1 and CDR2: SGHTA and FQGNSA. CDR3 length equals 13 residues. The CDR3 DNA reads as TGTGCCAGCAGCTTAGGGGGTTTCCAGCCCCAGCATTTT. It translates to CASSLGGFQPQHF.

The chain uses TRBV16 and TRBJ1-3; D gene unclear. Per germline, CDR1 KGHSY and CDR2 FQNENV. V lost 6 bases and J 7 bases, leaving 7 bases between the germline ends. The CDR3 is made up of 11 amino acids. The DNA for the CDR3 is TGTGCCAGCAGTCTCCAGAACACCATATATTTT. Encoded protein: CASSLQNTIYF. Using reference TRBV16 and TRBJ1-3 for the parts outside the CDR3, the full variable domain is GEEVAQTPKHLVRGEGQKAKLYCAPIKGHSYVFWYQQVLKNEFKFLISFQNENVFDETGMPKERFSAKCLPNSPCSLEIQATKLEDSAVYFCASSLQNTIYFGEGSWLTVV.

The CDR3 DNA reads TGTGCCAGCAGTGGACAGGGCCGGGAGCAGTACTTC. Protein sequence: CASSGQGREQYF. V and J are TRBV27 and TRBJ2-7; the match to TRBD1 covers 8 bases. The germline V gene encodes CDR1 MNHEY and CDR2 SMNVEV (reference sequence). V was pared by 5 bases and J by 7 bases, with 4 bases of the junction left unmatched. The CDR3 loop spans 12 amino acids.

Here the CDR3 reads CASKGDLDTQYF. CDR3 nucleotides: TGTGCCAGCAAAGGGGACCTAGATACGCAGTATTTT. The chain couples TRBV2 to TRBJ2-3; possibly TRBD1 or TRBD2 for D (5 bases each). The CDR3 runs 12 residues. CDR1 is SNHLY, CDR2 FYNNEI, per germline. Deletions cut 7 bases from V and 5 bases from J, with 10 bases between. Complete variable domain (other parts from reference TRBV2 and TRBJ2-3): EPEVTQTPSHQVTQMGQEVILRCVPISNHLYFYWYRQILGQKVEFLVSFYNNEISEKSEIFDDQFSVERPDGSNFTLKIRSTKLEDSAMYFCASKGDLDTQYFGPGTRLTVL.

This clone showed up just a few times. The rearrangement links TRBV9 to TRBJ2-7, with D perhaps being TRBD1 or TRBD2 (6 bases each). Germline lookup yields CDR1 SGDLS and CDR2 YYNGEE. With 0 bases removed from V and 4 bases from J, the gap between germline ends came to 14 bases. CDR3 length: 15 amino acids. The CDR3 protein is CASSVEGGGMYEQYF. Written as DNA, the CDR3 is TGTGCCAGCAGCGTAGAGGGGGGTGGCATGTACGAGCAGTACTTC. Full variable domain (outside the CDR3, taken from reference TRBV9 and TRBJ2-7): DSGVTQTPKHLITATGQRVTLRCSPRSGDLSVYWYQQSLDQGLQFLIQYYNGEERAKGNILERFSAQQFPDLHSELNLSSLELGDSALYFCASSVEGGGMYEQYFGPGTRLTVT.

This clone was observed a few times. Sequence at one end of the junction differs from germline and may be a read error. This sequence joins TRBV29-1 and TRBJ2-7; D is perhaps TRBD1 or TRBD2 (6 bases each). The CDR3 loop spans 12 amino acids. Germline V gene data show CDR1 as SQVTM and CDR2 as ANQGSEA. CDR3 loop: CSVEGTGAEQYF. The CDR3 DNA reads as TGCAGCGTCGAAGGGACGGGGGCCGAGCAGTACTTC.

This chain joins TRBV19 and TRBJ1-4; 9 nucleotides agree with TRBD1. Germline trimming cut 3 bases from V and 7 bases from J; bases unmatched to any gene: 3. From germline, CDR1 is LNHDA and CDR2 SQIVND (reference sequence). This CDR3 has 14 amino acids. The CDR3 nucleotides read TGTGCCAGTAGTATGGGGACAGGGCCTGAAAAACTGTTTTTT. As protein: CASSMGTGPEKLFF.

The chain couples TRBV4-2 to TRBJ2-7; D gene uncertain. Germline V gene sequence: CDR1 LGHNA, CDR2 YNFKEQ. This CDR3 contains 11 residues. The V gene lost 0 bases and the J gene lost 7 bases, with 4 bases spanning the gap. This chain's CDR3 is CASSQEREQYF. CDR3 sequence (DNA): TGTGCCAGCAGCCAAGAGCGTGAGCAGTACTTC.

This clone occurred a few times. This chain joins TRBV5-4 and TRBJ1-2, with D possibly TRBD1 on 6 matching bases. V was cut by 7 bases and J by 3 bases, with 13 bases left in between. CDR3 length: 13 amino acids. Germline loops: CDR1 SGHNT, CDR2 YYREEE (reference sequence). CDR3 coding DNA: TGTGCCAGCTCGCCCGAGGGGGACTATGGCTACACCTTC. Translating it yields CASSPEGDYGYTF.

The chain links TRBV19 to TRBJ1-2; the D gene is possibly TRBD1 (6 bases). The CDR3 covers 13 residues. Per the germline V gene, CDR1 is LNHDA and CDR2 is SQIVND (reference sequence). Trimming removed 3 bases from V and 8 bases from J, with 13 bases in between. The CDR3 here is CASSIPGVGGYTF. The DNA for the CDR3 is TGTGCCAGTAGTATTCCAGGGGTGGGCGGCTACACCTTC.